Sequencing of this T cell receptor (beta chain) was carried out in a study of blood T cell repertoires in COVID-19. Overall study: Acute-phase and convalescent COVID-19 samples originated in the United States, Italy and Spain. Sample material is recorded as cDNA or gDNA derived from T cells, B-cell-depleted T cells, or PBMCs.

Per germline, CDR1 LNHNV and CDR2 YYDKDF (reference sequence). The V segment lost 9 bases and the J segment 1 base; nucleotides outside the gene matches: 5. The length of the CDR3 is 13 residues. Study processing details: The assay estimated nucleated cells by amplifying reference gene primers. Some clones are missing from TCRdb's copy, which holds only in-frame ones; the method was immunoSEQ multiplex PCR. V and J calls and clone size come straight from that table; D and trimming were deduced from the DNA. The table includes 200,000 to 300,000 clones, around 84% detected once. Seattle patient enrollment occurred during active infection, with longitudinal follow-up thereafter.

The sample comprised peripheral blood. The sequence derives from a woman aged 55-75 years with COVID-19, enrolled during active disease. This chain connects TRBV15 to TRBJ1-1, with 7 bases that match TRBD1. CDR3 loop: CATATGRNTEAFF. The CDR3 nucleotides are TGTGCCACAGCGACAGGGAGGAACACTGAAGCTTTCTTT. The whole variable domain, filled in from reference TRBV15 and TRBJ1-1, reads DAMVIQNPRYQVTQFGKPVTLSCSQTLNHNVMYWYQQKSSQAPKLLFHYYDKDFNNEADTPDNFQSRRPNTSFCFLDIRSPGLGDTAMYLCATATGRNTEAFFGQGTRLTVV.